The 19 T cell receptor beta chains given below trace back to one sample, sequenced in a study of blood T cell repertoires in COVID-19. The repertoire was sequenced with immunoSEQ multiplex PCR; TCRdb's copy has only in-frame clones and lacks some. The table includes under 200,000 clones, roughly nine tenths detected once. Sequencing was performed on peripheral blood. Receptors were obtained from a woman aged 70-85 years with acute or convalescent COVID-19.

This clone has more than one count but fewer than ten. The J gene is TRBJ1-2, the V gene TRBV15; 12 nucleotides align to TRBD1. Germline values: CDR1 LNHNV, CDR2 YYDKDF (reference sequence). The V and J ends lost 1 base and 8 bases, in that order; junction bases with no gene match: 5. The CDR3 is made up of 15 amino acids. In DNA, the CDR3 is TGTGCCACCAGCAGAGTTGGGACAGGGGGCCAAGGCTACACCTTC. It yields the protein CATSRVGTGGQGYTF.

This clone was picked up a small number of times. This chain links TRBV7-2 with TRBJ1-5; no reliable D call. The germline CDR1 and CDR2 sequences are SGHTA and FQGNSA. The CDR3 extends over 16 amino acids. The ends were cut back, 1 base at V and 3 bases at J, with 13 bases in the middle. The CDR3 nucleotides are TGTGCCAGCAGCTTAGACGGCAATGGAGCCAATCAGCCCCAGCATTTT. Its protein product is CASSLDGNGANQPQHF.

The chain carries TRBV28 and TRBJ2-3; D not certain. The CDR3 is made up of 16 amino acids. Between the trimmed V and J ends, which lost 4 bases and 0 bases, there was a span of 14 bases. The V gene's germline CDR1 is MDHEN and CDR2 SYDVKM. CDR3 residues: CASSSRVAGSTDTQYF. CDR3 in DNA: TGTGCCAGCAGTTCCCGGGTAGCCGGAAGCACAGATACGCAGTATTTT.

This clone was seen a handful of times. An end of the junction does not agree with germline; a read error may underlie this. The rearrangement links TRBV9 to TRBJ2-5; D possibly corresponds to TRBD2 (6 bases). The CDR3 runs 12 residues. Germline V CDR1 and CDR2: SGDLS, YYNGEE. In DNA form, the CDR3 reads TGTGCCAGCAGCCGGGACTCCCTAGACCACGACTTC. It is translated as CASSRDSLDHDF. The variable domain in full, with the rest retrieved from reference TRBV9 and TRBJ2-5, is DSGVTQTPKHLITATGQRVTLRCSPRSGDLSVYWYQQSLDQGLQFLIQYYNGEERAKGNILERFSAQQFPDLHSELNLSSLELGDSALYFCASSRDSLDHDFGPGTRLLVL.

This clone has just one count. The rearrangement joins TRBV4-2 to TRBJ1-4; D not certain. The CDR3 is 14 residues long. Germline V lookup: CDR1 LGHNA, CDR2 YNFKEQ. Trimming left V 0 bases short and J 4 bases short, with 6 bases between. The CDR3 spells CASSQDSVNEKLFF. The CDR3 region has the DNA TGTGCCAGCAGCCAAGATAGCGTTAATGAAAAACTGTTTTTT.

The rearrangement uses TRBV7-8 and TRBJ2-7; a weak D match, TRBD1 (5 bases). Germline CDR1 is SGHVS and CDR2 is FQNEAQ. The V end lost 2 bases, the J end lost 3 bases, and 11 bases lay between the germline ends. The CDR3 extends over 14 amino acids. CDR3 bases: TGTGCCAGCAGCTTACGGCAGGGAATCTACGAGCAGTACTTC. This gives the protein CASSLRQGIYEQYF.

The CDR3 DNA reads TGTGCCAGCAGCACCGGAAGACAGGGGTCACAGGAGACCCAGTACTTC. Translation gives CASSTGRQGSQETQYF. The chain combines TRBV5-8 with TRBJ2-5; 8 bases align to TRBD1. Germline CDR1 reads SGHTS; CDR2 reads YDEGEE. This CDR3 is built from 16 residues. V shed 4 bases, J shed 5 bases, and the junction held 13 bases outside the gene matches.

In this sample, this clone turned up once. V is TRBV24-1 and J is TRBJ2-1; a weak D match, TRBD2 (5 bases). CDR1 is KGHDR, CDR2 SFDVKD, per germline. V lost 2 bases and J 2 bases, leaving 9 bases between the germline ends. This CDR3 is built from 15 residues. The CDR3 DNA reads as TGTGCCACCAGTGATTCCCGGGGAACCTACAATGAGCAGTTCTTC. Protein sequence: CATSDSRGTYNEQFF.

This sequence joins TRBV11-1 and TRBJ2-2, with a possible D match to TRBD2 (6 bases). Trimming took off 5 bases at V and 7 bases at J, with 14 bases between the two ends. Germline CDR1 SGHAT, CDR2 FQDESV (reference sequence). CDR3 length: 14 residues. The DNA of the CDR3 is TGTGCCAGCAGCACCTGGACTATAAACGGGGAGCTGTTTTTT. Its translation is CASSTWTINGELFF.

V gene TRBV6-2 or TRBV6-3 combines with J gene TRBJ2-3; D not certain. Germline V gene data show CDR1 as MNHEY and CDR2 as SVGEGT. V lost 6 bases, J lost 5 bases, and 15 bases lay in between. This CDR3 is 14 amino acids long. For the CDR3, the DNA is TGTGCCAGCAGCATTACCCCCAGAGGAGATACGCAGTATTTT. Protein product: CASSITPRGDTQYF.

The chain employs TRBV18 and TRBJ1-1; TRBD1 might be the D (5 bases). Trimming took off 5 bases at V and 4 bases at J, with 26 bases between the two ends. This CDR3 has 18 amino acids. Per the germline V gene, CDR1 is KGHSH and CDR2 is LQKENI. CDR3: CASSSLPGYKSVGTEAFF. The CDR3 bases are TGTGCCAGCTCATCCTTACCAGGGTACAAATCGGTCGGCACTGAAGCTTTCTTT.

The chain links TRBV29-1 to TRBJ2-7, with D perhaps matching TRBD1 (5 bases). Germline values: CDR1 SQVTM, CDR2 ANQGSEA. V was pared by 3 bases and J by 1 base, with 7 bases between. The CDR3 is 12 residues long. The CDR3 DNA reads as TGCAGCGTTGATTCAGGGTCCTACGAGCAGTACTTC. As protein: CSVDSGSYEQYF.

V usage is TRBV2 and J usage is TRBJ1-1; 7 bases map to TRBD1. The J segment lost 1 base and the V segment lost 2 bases, leaving 1 base of the junction unmatched. This CDR3 comprises 14 residues. Germline-derived CDR1 and CDR2 are SNHLY and FYNNEI. The CDR3 sequence: CASSERQGNTEAFF. CDR3 in DNA: TGTGCCAGCAGTGAACGACAGGGGAACACTGAAGCTTTCTTT.

The CDR3 region is CASSKAQRHQAEAFF. The CDR3 nucleotides read TGTGCCAGCAGCAAAGCGCAGAGACACCAGGCTGAAGCTTTCTTT. The V call is TRBV21-1, the J call TRBJ1-1; the D call in the table, TRBD1, was not verified against the DNA. TRBV21-1 is given as a pseudogene. This CDR3 is built from 15 residues.

V usage is TRBV27 and J usage is TRBJ2-1; D may be TRBD1 (6 bases). V shed 5 bases and J shed 7 bases, with 15 bases lying between them. The CDR3 loop spans 14 amino acids. Looked up from germline, CDR1 is MNHEY and CDR2 is SMNVEV (reference sequence). As DNA, the CDR3 is TGTGCCAGCAGTCACAGGGCCTCGGGGAATGAGCAGTTCTTC. Translated, it gives CASSHRASGNEQFF.

V is TRBV5-8 and J is TRBJ1-5, with TRBD1 matching 8 bases. The germline V gene has CDR1 SGHTS and CDR2 YDEGEE. V lost 4 bases to trimming and J lost 3 bases; unmatched junction nucleotides: 9. This CDR3 comprises 16 residues. The CDR3 protein is CASSPGDRGNNQPQHF. The CDR3 DNA follows: TGTGCCAGCAGCCCCGGAGACAGGGGTAACAATCAGCCCCAGCATTTT.

The J gene is TRBJ2-7, the V gene TRBV21-1; TRBD2 was called by the table and not checked on the DNA. TRBV21-1 is given as a pseudogene. This CDR3 contains 16 residues. The CDR3 protein is CASSRTSGAGTYEQYF. DNA of the CDR3: TGTGCCAGCAGCAGGACTAGCGGGGCTGGGACCTACGAGCAGTACTTC.

This clone is a singleton in its sample. The chain joins TRBV3-1 (or the pseudogene TRBV3-2) to TRBJ2-5; D possibly corresponds to TRBD1 (5 bases). The germline gives CDR1 LGHDT, CDR2 YNNKEL (reference sequence). V was shortened by 4 bases and J by 2 bases, with 14 bases between the two germline ends. The CDR3 is made up of 15 amino acids. The CDR3 DNA sequence: TGTGCCAGCAGCCCTCGTGGGGCGGCGCAAGAGACCCAGTACTTC. This translates into CASSPRGAAQETQYF.

The rearrangement links TRBV6-5 to TRBJ2-5; no firm D call. This CDR3 comprises 12 residues. The germline CDR1 and CDR2 sequences are MNHEY and SVGAGI. Trimming removed 10 bases from V and 0 bases from J, with 9 bases in between. The CDR3 sequence: CAIDTHQETQYF. Here the CDR3 DNA reads TGTGCCATCGACACCCACCAAGAGACCCAGTACTTC.